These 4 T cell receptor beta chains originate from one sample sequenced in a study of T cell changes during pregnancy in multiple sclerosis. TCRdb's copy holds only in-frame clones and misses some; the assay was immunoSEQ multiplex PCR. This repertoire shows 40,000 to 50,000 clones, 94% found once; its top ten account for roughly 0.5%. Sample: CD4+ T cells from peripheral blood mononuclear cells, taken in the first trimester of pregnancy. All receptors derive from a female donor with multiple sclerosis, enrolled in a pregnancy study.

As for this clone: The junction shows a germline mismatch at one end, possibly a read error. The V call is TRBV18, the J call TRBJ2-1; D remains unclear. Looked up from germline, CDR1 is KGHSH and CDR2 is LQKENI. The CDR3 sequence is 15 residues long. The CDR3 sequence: CASSAPISSYNEQFF. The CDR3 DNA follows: TGTGCCAGCTCAGCACCAATCAGCTCCTACAATGAGCAGTTCTTC.

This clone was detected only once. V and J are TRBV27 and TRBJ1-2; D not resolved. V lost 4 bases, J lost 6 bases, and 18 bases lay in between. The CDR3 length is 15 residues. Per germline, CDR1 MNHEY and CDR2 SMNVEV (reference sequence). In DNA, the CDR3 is TGTGCCAGCAGTTCAATCCCCCCGCCTCCGGATGGCTACACCTTC. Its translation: CASSSIPPPPDGYTF.

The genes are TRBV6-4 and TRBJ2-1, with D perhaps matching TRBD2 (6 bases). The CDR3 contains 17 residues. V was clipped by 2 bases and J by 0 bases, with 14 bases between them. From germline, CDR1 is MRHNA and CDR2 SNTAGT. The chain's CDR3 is CASSDLLAVGSYNEQFF. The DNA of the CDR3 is TGTGCCAGCAGTGACCTACTAGCTGTGGGCTCCTACAATGAGCAGTTCTTC.

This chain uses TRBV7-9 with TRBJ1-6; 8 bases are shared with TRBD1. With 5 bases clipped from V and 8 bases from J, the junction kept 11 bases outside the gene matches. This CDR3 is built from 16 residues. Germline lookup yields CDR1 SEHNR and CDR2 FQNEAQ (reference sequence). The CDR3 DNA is TGTGCCAGCAGCCAAGGGACAGGAGGTTGGGATTCACCCCTCCACTTT. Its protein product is CASSQGTGGWDSPLHF.